These 2 T cell receptor beta chains were all obtained from the same sample, sequenced in a study of T cells in Graves' hyperthyroidism and ophthalmopathy. RNA transcripts were the template for amplifying TCR beta CDR3 regions. A first-round RT-PCR of the TCR CDR3 used the HTBI primer set. TCRdb reprocessed the multiplex PCR reads via MiXCR and lists one record per CDR3 protein. Seen here are a few hundred thousand distinct CDR3 sequences, around 13% observed once, and the top ten hold roughly 6.2%. Input material: blood. The source of these receptors is a woman aged 30 to 39 with Graves' hyperthyroidism that later progressed to Graves' ophthalmopathy.

This clonotype has a count of ten or more. The chain combines TRBV28 with TRBJ2-1; D is possibly TRBD1 (6 bases). This CDR3 is built from 17 residues. V was clipped by 3 bases and J by 4 bases, with 19 bases between them. Germline CDR1 is MDHEN and CDR2 is SYDVKM. The CDR3 sequence: CASSFQGLEKGYNEQFF. In DNA form, the CDR3 reads TGTGCCAGCAGTTTTCAGGGGTTGGAGAAGGGGTACAATGAGCAGTTCTTC.

This clonotype was counted at least ten times. This sequence joins TRBV20-1 and TRBJ1-6; D uncertain. V was pared by 2 bases and J by 5 bases, with 10 bases between. Germline assignment: CDR1 DFQATT and CDR2 SNEGSKA (reference sequence). The CDR3 extends over 14 amino acids. CDR3 sequence: CSARSGQNNSPLHF. DNA for the CDR3: TGCAGTGCTAGATCGGGTCAGAATAATTCACCCCTCCACTTT.